The subject of this entry is one TCR beta chain. Its antigen is unidentified. The PCR ran on 60 Vbeta and 13 Jbeta primers. Repertoires were generated with immunoSEQ multiplex PCR, while TCRdb's copy carries only in-frame clones and drops some. The top ten hold around a tenth of the sample, which has roughly 180,000 clones, approximately 85% seen once. This record belongs to a study of cytomegalovirus exposure and HLA in healthy donors. Findings and caveats of the study: A cluster of highly shared sequence variants was likely a sequencing artifact.

Unmatched junction bases numbered 2, after V lost 4 bases and J lost 0 bases. The germline V gene has CDR1 ENHRY and CDR2 SYGVKD. This CDR3 spans 16 amino acids. Sequencing used PBMCs. The receptor was derived from a young man in good health and CMV-seropositive. J is TRBJ2-6 and V is TRBV10-3, with TRBD1 identical over 8 bases. The CDR3 DNA follows: TGTGCCATCAGTGCGGGACAGGCCTCTGGGGCCAACGTCCTGACTTTC. Translating it yields CAISAGQASGANVLTF.